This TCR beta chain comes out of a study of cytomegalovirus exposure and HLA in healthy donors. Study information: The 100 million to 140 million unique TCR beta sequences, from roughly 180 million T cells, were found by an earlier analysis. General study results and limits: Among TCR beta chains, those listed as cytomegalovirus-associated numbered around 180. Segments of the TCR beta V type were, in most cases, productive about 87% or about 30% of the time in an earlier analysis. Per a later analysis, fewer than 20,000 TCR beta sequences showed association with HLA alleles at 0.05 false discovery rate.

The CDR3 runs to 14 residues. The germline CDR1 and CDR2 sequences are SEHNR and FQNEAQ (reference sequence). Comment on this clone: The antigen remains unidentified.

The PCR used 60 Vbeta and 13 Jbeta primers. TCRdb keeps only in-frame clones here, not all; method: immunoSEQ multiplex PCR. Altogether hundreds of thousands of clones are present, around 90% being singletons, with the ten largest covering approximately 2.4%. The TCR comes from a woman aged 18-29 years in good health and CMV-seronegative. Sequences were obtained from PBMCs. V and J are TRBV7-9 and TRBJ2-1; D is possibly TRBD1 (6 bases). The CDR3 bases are TGTTCCACCACCGGTGAGGGGGAATACAATGAGCAGTTCTTC. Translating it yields CSTTGEGEYNEQFF.